The TCR beta chain described here comes from a study of blood T cell repertoires in COVID-19. As for the study in general: Collection of acute and convalescent COVID-19 samples took place in the United States, Italy and Spain.

Here immunoSEQ multiplex PCR was the method, and the copy in TCRdb shows in-frame clones only, minus some. The table lists 350,000 to 450,000 clones, approximately 87% of them singletons. Germline V CDR1 and CDR2: MNHEY, SMNVEV (reference sequence). The CDR3 consists of 14 residues. The V gene end was trimmed by 10 bases and the J gene end by 5 bases; junction bases not matched to a gene: 12. Adults between about 18 and 89 years of age took part from 20 to 25 US areas. Grouping used clinical history reported by participants in a survey and questionnaire. The material sequenced was PBMCs or T cells enriched from blood (not recorded which). This sequence joins TRBV27 and TRBJ2-3, with TRBD2 identical over 7 bases. This receptor was taken from a man in his forties or fifties in a cohort exposed to, infected with or recovered from COVID-19 (not recorded which). CDR3 sequence reads: CAISTGGSGDTQYF. The CDR3 nucleotides are TGTGCCATCTCCACCGGGGGGAGCGGAGATACGCAGTATTTT.